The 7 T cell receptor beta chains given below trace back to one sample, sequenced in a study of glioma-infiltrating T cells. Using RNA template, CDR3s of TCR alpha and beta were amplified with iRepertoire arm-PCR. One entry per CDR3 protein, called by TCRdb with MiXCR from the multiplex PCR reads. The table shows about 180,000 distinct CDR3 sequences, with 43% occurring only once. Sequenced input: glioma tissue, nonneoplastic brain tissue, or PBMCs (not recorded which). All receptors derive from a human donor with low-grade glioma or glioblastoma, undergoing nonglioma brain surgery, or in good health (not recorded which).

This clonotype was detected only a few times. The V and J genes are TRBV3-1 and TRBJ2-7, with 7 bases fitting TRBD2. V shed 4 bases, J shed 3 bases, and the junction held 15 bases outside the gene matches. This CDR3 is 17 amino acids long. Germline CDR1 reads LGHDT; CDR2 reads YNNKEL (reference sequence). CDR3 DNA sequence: TGTGCCAGCAGCCGGTCCCCCCCAAGCGGGGAAAACTACGAGCAGTACTTC. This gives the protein CASSRSPPSGENYEQYF.

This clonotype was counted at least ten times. The CDR3 loop is CASSLTGAKETQYF. The CDR3 region has the DNA TGTGCCAGCAGTTTAACAGGGGCTAAAGAGACCCAGTACTTC. The chain is built from TRBV28 and TRBJ2-5, with TRBD1 identical over 7 bases. V was pared by 2 bases and J by 3 bases, with 3 bases of the junction left unmatched. Germline lookup yields CDR1 MDHEN and CDR2 SYDVKM. The CDR3 length is 14 residues.

CDR3 bases: TGTGCCAGCAGTACCACCAGGACAGGGAACACTGAAGCTTTCTTT. Encoded protein: CASSTTRTGNTEAFF. The gene calls are TRBV6-2 or TRBV6-3 and TRBJ1-1; 7 bases agree with TRBD1. The V gene's germline CDR1 is MNHEY and CDR2 SVGEGT. CDR3 length: 15 residues. V shed 5 bases and J 1 base; nucleotides not matched to a gene: 7.

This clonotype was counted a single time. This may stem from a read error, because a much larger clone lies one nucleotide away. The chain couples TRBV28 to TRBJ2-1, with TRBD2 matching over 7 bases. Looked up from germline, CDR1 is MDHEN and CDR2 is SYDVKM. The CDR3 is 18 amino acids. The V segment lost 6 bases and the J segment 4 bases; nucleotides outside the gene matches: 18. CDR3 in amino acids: CASRSRTRGMTEYNEQFF. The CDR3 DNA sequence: TGTGCCAGCAGGAGCAGGACTAGAGGCATGACCGAATACAATGAGCAGTTCTTC. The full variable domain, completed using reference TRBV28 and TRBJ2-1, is DVKVTQSSRYLVKRTGEKVFLECVQDMDHENMFWYRQDPGLGLRLIYFSYDVKMKEKGDIPEGYSVSREKKERFSLILESASTNQTSMYLCASRSRTRGMTEYNEQFFGPGTRLTVL.

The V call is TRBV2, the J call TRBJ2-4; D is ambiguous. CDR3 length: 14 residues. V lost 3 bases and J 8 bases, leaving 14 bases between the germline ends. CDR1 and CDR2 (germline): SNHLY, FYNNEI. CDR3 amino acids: CASSENYENDIQYF. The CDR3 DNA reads TGTGCCAGCAGTGAGAATTACGAGAATGACATTCAGTACTTC.

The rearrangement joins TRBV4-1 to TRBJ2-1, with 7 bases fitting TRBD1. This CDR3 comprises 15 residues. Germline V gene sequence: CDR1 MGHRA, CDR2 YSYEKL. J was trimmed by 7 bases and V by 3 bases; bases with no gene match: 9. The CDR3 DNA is TGCGCCAGCAGCCATCCGGACAGGCTTCTAAATGAGCAGTTCTTC. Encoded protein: CASSHPDRLLNEQFF.

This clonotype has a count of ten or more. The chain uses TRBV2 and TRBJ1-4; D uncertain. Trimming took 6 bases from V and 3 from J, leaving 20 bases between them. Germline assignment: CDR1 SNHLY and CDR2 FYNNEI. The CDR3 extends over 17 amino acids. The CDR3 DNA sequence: TGTGCCAGCAGCGGATCCCCCCGGGTGGGAGCTAATGAAAAACTGTTTTTT. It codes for CASSGSPRVGANEKLFF.